This T cell receptor beta chain was recorded in a study of technical replicates of blood from a handful of donors. Libraries were prepared by immunoSEQ multiplex PCR; TCRdb keeps only in-frame clonotypes and omits some of them. The sample yields roughly 14,000 clones, 80% to 90% seen once. V was clipped by 2 bases and J by 7 bases; unmatched bases: 8. Looked up from germline, CDR1 is LNHNV and CDR2 is YYDKDF (reference sequence). There are 16 residues in the CDR3. The source is a human donor in good health. Sequenced material: PBMCs. The rearrangement joins TRBV15 to TRBJ1-4; 9 nucleotides match TRBD1. CDR3 sequence reads: CATSRPETGGSEKLFF. The CDR3 bases are TGTGCCACCAGCAGACCCGAAACAGGGGGCAGTGAAAAACTGTTTTTT.